This T cell receptor (beta chain) was identified in a study of vaccination effects on CD4 cells after COVID-19. About the research overall: Subjects were given two BNT162b2 or mRNA-1273 vaccine doses.

As concerns this clone: Its antigen is unidentified.

Profiling relied on immunoSEQ multiplex PCR, and the TCRdb table lists in-frame clones only, not all of them. The sample shows about 73,000 clones, around 78% of them seen only once. Germline assignment: CDR1 GTSNPN and CDR2 SVGIG (reference sequence). The V end lost 0 bases, the J end lost 4 bases, and 6 bases lay between the germline ends. CDR3 length: 13 residues. Using viral peptide pools, the ViraFEST assay grew out antigen-specific CD4+ T cells prior to sequencing. CD4+ T cells were isolated after around 9 days of culture. Among the vaccine recipients, none had a prior SARS-CoV-2 infection, and nucleocapsid antibodies were negative. Wells containing a few million PBMC each were cultured with 10 IU/ml IL-2 and approximately 10 ug/ml peptides. On days 3 and 7, fresh IL-2 medium replaced half the medium. Study-level points and caveats: After vaccination, at late timepoints, clones induced by infection and by vaccine contracted markedly.

Sequenced here: CD4+ T cells from PBMCs cultured with SARS-CoV-2 spike peptides, sampled before COVID-19 vaccination. This sequence joins TRBV30 and TRBJ1-4; no clear D. This receptor was obtained from a human donor who received a COVID-19 vaccine. This CDR3 reads CAWSVEYNEKLFF. In DNA, the CDR3 is TGTGCCTGGAGTGTCGAGTATAATGAAAAACTGTTTTTT.